The rows below give T cell receptor beta chains drawn from one sample of a study of regulatory T cells in long-lasting Graves disease. TCRdb recomputed calls from the multiplex PCR reads with MiXCR, one row per CDR3 protein. The sample shows about 340,000 distinct CDR3 sequences, about 18% of them seen only once. The source material was peripheral blood mononuclear cells (PBMCs), sampled when the disease was refractory, from a patient treated with antithyroid drugs. These receptors were collected from a female donor with Graves disease. Each CDR3 is given with its conserved first and last residue. D genes are given only for firm matches. Clone size is shown for a subset of rows, as once, few, many or a class of expanded clone.

clone_size	j_call	d_call	v_call	cdr3_aa	cdr3_nt
many	TRBJ2-5	NA	TRBV6-1	CASSVLGQEETQYF	TGTGCCAGCAGCGTATTGGGGCAGGAAGAGACCCAGTACTTC
few	TRBJ2-2	NA	TRBV19	CASSMGDRFTGELFF	TGTGCCAGTAGTATGGGGGATCGGTTCACCGGGGAGCTGTTTTTT
few	TRBJ1-5	TRBD1	TRBV9	CASSEGTGSNQPQHF	TGTGCCAGCAGCGAGGGGACAGGGAGCAATCAGCCCCAGCATTTT
NA	TRBJ1-1	NA	TRBV6-5	CASSLHGQNTEAFF	TGTGCCAGCAGTTTGCACGGACAGAACACTGAAGCTTTCTTT
many	TRBJ1-2	NA	TRBV2	CASSPGTGNYGYTF	TGTGCCAGCAGCCCGGGGACCGGGAACTATGGCTACACCTTC
NA	TRBJ1-5	NA	TRBV10-2	CASSESTPLNQPQHF	TGCGCCAGCAGTGAGTCCACCCCCCTCAATCAGCCCCAGCATTTT
NA	TRBJ1-2	TRBD1	TRBV7-9	CASSYRDRGLNGYTF	TGTGCCAGCAGCTACCGGGACAGGGGGCTAAATGGCTACACCTTC
NA	TRBJ2-3	NA	TRBV5-1	CASSLDLNPDLDTQYF	TGCGCCAGCAGCTTGGACCTTAATCCTGACTTGGATACGCAGTATTTT
NA	TRBJ2-7	TRBD2	TRBV7-3	CASSRLAGGYRDEQYF	TGTGCCAGCAGCAGACTAGCGGGAGGGTATAGGGACGAGCAGTACTTC
many	TRBJ2-5	NA	TRBV6-5	CASSYSPTGPQETQYF	TGTGCCAGCAGTTACTCTCCGACAGGCCCCCAAGAGACCCAGTACTTC
NA	TRBJ1-1	NA	TRBV5-1	CASSPQYLNTEAFF	TGCGCCAGCAGCCCGCAGTACCTCAACACTGAAGCTTTCTTT
many	TRBJ2-7	NA	TRBV20-1	CSALHPASHNSYEQYF	TGCAGTGCGCTACATCCGGCTTCCCACAACTCCTACGAGCAGTACTTC
many	TRBJ1-1	NA	TRBV27	CASSPHRSGPPYKHGAFF	TGTGCCAGCAGTCCCCACCGATCGGGACCGCCCTATAAGCACGGAGCTTTCTTT
NA	TRBJ2-7	NA	TRBV6-2/TRBV6-3	CASSYSEGSHEQYF	TGTGCCAGCAGTTACTCAGAGGGTTCGCACGAGCAGTACTTC
few	TRBJ1-1	TRBD1	TRBV6-1	CASKRDSTNTEAFF	TGTGCCAGCAAGAGGGACAGCACGAACACTGAAGCTTTCTTT
NA	TRBJ1-2	TRBD1	TRBV19	CASSTGTVGYTF	TGTGCCAGTAGTACCGGGACAGTTGGCTACACCTTC
NA	TRBJ2-7	TRBD2	TRBV7-9	CASSPPGGGEQYF	TGTGCCAGCAGCCCCCCTGGGGGGGGGGAGCAGTACTTC
NA	TRBJ2-1	TRBD1	TRBV5-1	CASSLQGRTYNEQFF	TGCGCCAGCAGCTTACAGGGGAGAACCTACAATGAGCAGTTCTTC